Listed below are T cell receptor beta chains from one sample, sequenced in a study of OX40 agonist ivuxolimab in advanced cancers. TCRdb's table, derived via immunoSEQ multiplex PCR, lists solely in-frame clones and lacks some. The sample consists of some 86,000 clones, around 85% of them appearing once. Sequencing used CD4+ or CD8+ T cells sorted from blood, obtained in a trial of the OX40 agonist ivuxolimab. These receptors were taken from an adult with an advanced solid tumor such as melanoma, head and neck, liver or kidney cancer. The CDR3 runs from the conserved cysteine through the conserved F or W. D genes are given only for firm matches. Clone size is shown for a subset of rows, as once, few, many or a class of expanded clone.

TRBV28	-	TRBJ2-5	TRBD1	TGTGCCAGCAGCTTGGACAGGGTCCAAGAGACCCAGTACTTC	CASSLDRVQETQYF
TRBV28	-	TRBJ1-5	-	TGTGCCAGCAGATATACGATGCACCAGCCCCAGCATTTT	CASRYTMHQPQHF
TRBV6-6	once	TRBJ2-2	-	TGTGCCAGCAGTTACTCGAGGGGCAGCACCGGGGAGCTGTTTTTT	CASSYSRGSTGELFF
TRBV27	-	TRBJ2-1	-	TGTGCCAGCAGTTTCGGCAATGAGCAGTTCTTC	CASSFGNEQFF
TRBV7-9	once	TRBJ1-5	-	TGTGCCAGCAGCTGGGAGTCGGGGCAGCCCCAGCATTTT	CASSWESGQPQHF
TRBV11-3	-	TRBJ2-1	TRBD2	TGTGCCAGCAGCTTAAGGCGGGGGGACTACAATGAGCAGTTCTTC	CASSLRRGDYNEQFF
TRBV6-1	-	TRBJ2-3	-	TGTGCCAGCAGTGATGGGGATACGCAGTATTTT	CASSDGDTQYF
TRBV5-1	-	TRBJ1-5	-	TGCGCCAGCAGCTTGGGGAGGGATGGTGATCAGCCCCAGCATTTT	CASSLGRDGDQPQHF
TRBV18	-	TRBJ2-5	-	TGTGCCAGCTCACCACCGGGCACCCAAGAGACCCAGTACTTC	CASSPPGTQETQYF
TRBV6-1	-	TRBJ1-5	TRBD1	TGTGCCAGCAGTGCGACAGGGGATCCATGGAATCAGCCCCAGCATTTT	CASSATGDPWNQPQHF
TRBV7-8	-	TRBJ2-1	-	TGTGCCAGCAGCTTAGCGCAAGGGGCTTTCTACAATGAGCAGTTCTTC	CASSLAQGAFYNEQFF
TRBV30	-	TRBJ2-1	-	TGTGCCTGGAGTCAGGACTCCTACAATGAGCAGTTCTTC	CAWSQDSYNEQFF
TRBV18	-	TRBJ1-4	TRBD1	TGTGCCAGCTCCCGGGACAGACAGAATGAAAAACTGTTTTTT	CASSRDRQNEKLFF
TRBV10-3	-	TRBJ1-2	TRBD1	TGTGCCATCAGGTGGGGGACAGGGAAGGGAGCTAACTATGGCTACACCTTC	CAIRWGTGKGANYGYTF
TRBV5-1	-	TRBJ1-6	-	TGCGCCAGCAGCTTTCCCGGCTCACCCCTCCACTTT	CASSFPGSPLHF
TRBV28	-	TRBJ1-4	-	TGTGCCAGCAGTTTCGATGTAGGGGGTGGTGAAAAACTGTTTTTT	CASSFDVGGGEKLFF
TRBV4-3	-	TRBJ2-7	-	TGCGCCAGCAGCCAAGATCTAGCGAGCTACGAGCAGTACTTC	CASSQDLASYEQYF
TRBV6-6	-	TRBJ2-7	-	TGTGCCAGCAGTTACTCGATCGGGACCGAAGAGCAGTACTTC	CASSYSIGTEEQYF
TRBV19	-	TRBJ2-7	TRBD2	TGTGCCAGTAGTATAGATAGGGACCTAGCGGGGTACGAGCAGTACTTC	CASSIDRDLAGYEQYF
TRBV19	once	TRBJ2-7	-	TGTGCCAGTAGTCGCGGCCGTGGACAGAACTCCTACGAGCAGTACTTC	CASSRGRGQNSYEQYF
TRBV28	-	TRBJ1-2	TRBD1	TGTGCCAGCAATTCCCCGGGACAGACCTATGGCTACACCTTC	CASNSPGQTYGYTF
TRBV6-1	-	TRBJ2-7	TRBD2	TGTGCCAGCTCAGGGACTAGCGGATCCTACGAGCAGTACTTC	CASSGTSGSYEQYF
TRBV2	medium-sized	TRBJ2-3	-	TGTGCCGGAACCCCGGGCACAGATACGCAGTATTTT	CAGTPGTDTQYF
TRBV6-6	-	TRBJ2-2	TRBD2	TGTGCCAGCGGAGCGGGGGAGAACACCGGGGAGCTGTTTTTT	CASGAGENTGELFF
TRBV28	-	TRBJ2-3	-	TGTGCCAGCAGTTTATCTACGGATACGCAGTATTTT	CASSLSTDTQYF
TRBV4-3	-	TRBJ2-3	-	TGCGCCAGCAGCCAAAGTCCGGGAGATACGCAGTATTTT	CASSQSPGDTQYF
TRBV4-2	-	TRBJ2-2	-	TGTGCCAGCAGCCAAGACAGGGCTGGTACCGGGGAGCTGTTTTTT	CASSQDRAGTGELFF
TRBV6-6	-	TRBJ2-2	-	TGTGCCAGCAGCCCGAACCGGGAGCTGTTTTTT	CASSPNRELFF
TRBV10-2	-	TRBJ2-5	TRBD2	TGCGCCAGCGGGGAAGCGGGAGTAGGAGAGACCCAGTACTTC	CASGEAGVGETQYF
TRBV5-4	-	TRBJ2-2	-	TGTGCCAGCAGCCCGGTGAGGAACACCGGGGAGCTGTTTTTT	CASSPVRNTGELFF
TRBV6-6	-	TRBJ2-7	-	TGTGCCAGCAGTTCGCAGGGTATCCACGAGCAGTACTTC	CASSSQGIHEQYF
TRBV19	-	TRBJ1-2	-	TGTGCCAGTACCCGGGACGAACAGGTTTATGGCTACACCTTC	CASTRDEQVYGYTF
TRBV7-9	-	TRBJ2-2	-	TGTGCCAGCAGTCCGACTAGGTCCGGGGAGCTGTTTTTT	CASSPTRSGELFF
TRBV5-4	-	TRBJ2-1	TRBD2	TGTGCCAGCAGGACGGGGGGGGTCGGTTATGAGCAGTTCTTC	CASRTGGVGYEQFF
TRBV7-6	-	TRBJ2-1	TRBD2	TGTGCCAGCAGACGTAGCGGGGGGGAATACAATGAGCAGTTCTTC	CASRRSGGEYNEQFF
TRBV30	-	TRBJ2-6	-	TGTGCCTTAAGCTCTGGGGCCAACGTCCTGACTTTC	CALSSGANVLTF
TRBV29-1	-	TRBJ2-7	-	TGCAGCGTTACGGGAATCTCCTACGAGCAGTACTTC	CSVTGISYEQYF
TRBV6-1	-	TRBJ1-6	TRBD1	TGTGCCAGCAGCAGACAGGGGGATAATTCACCCCTCCACTTT	CASSRQGDNSPLHF
TRBV5-4	-	TRBJ2-5	TRBD2	TGTGCCAGCAGCTTGGGGGGGGGAGAGACCCAGTACTTC	CASSLGGGETQYF
TRBV29-1	-	TRBJ1-5	TRBD1	TGCAGCGCCAATACAGGGGGCTTGGGTCAGCCCCAGCATTTT	CSANTGGLGQPQHF
TRBV9	-	TRBJ2-5	-	TGTGCCAGCAGCGTAGGTGGTTCCGGAGGGGAGACCCAGTACTTC	CASSVGGSGGETQYF
TRBV6-5	-	TRBJ1-1	-	TGTGCCGAGGGGGGTATTTGTCAAGCTTTCTTT	CAEGGICQAFF
TRBV7-2	-	TRBJ2-1	TRBD2	TGTGCCAGCAGCTCCGGGACTACCAGGCGTGAGCAGTTCTTC	CASSSGTTRREQFF
TRBV2	-	TRBJ2-3	-	TGTGCCAGCAGTGAATCGGGGGCTGATACGCAGTATTTT	CASSESGADTQYF
TRBV19	-	TRBJ1-5	TRBD1	TGTGCCAGTGAGGACAGGGGAAACAATCAGCCCCAGCATTTT	CASEDRGNNQPQHF
TRBV5-3	few	TRBJ1-2	-	TGTGCCAGAAGCGGGGGTCGAGGGGCTGGCTACACCTTC	CARSGGRGAGYTF
TRBV7-2	-	TRBJ2-5	TRBD1	TGTGCCAGCAGCCAGGACAGGGTTGGGGCTACCCAGTACTTC	CASSQDRVGATQYF
TRBV7-2	-	TRBJ1-2	TRBD1	TGTGCCAGCAGCTTAGGGGGATTAGGGGGCTATTATGGCTACACCTTC	CASSLGGLGGYYGYTF
TRBV6-4	-	TRBJ2-7	-	TGTGCCAGCAGTGAATTTTCGTCCCCTACCTACGAGCAGTACTTC	CASSEFSSPTYEQYF
TRBV6-5	once	TRBJ1-2	-	TGTGCCAGCAGTCCCCCCGGCTACACCTTC	CASSPPGYTF
TRBV11-2	-	TRBJ2-1	-	TGTGCCAGCAGCTCTCTAGTATCCTACAATGAGCAGTTCTTC	CASSSLVSYNEQFF
TRBV19	-	TRBJ1-5	-	TGTGCCAGTAAGGGTATCCAAGATCAGCCCCAGCATTTT	CASKGIQDQPQHF
TRBV28	once	TRBJ1-3	-	TGTGCCAGCAGTCCGCAGGACAGCAGATTCTCTGGAAACACCATATATTTT	CASSPQDSRFSGNTIYF
TRBV2	-	TRBJ1-5	TRBD1	TGTGCCAGCAGACACAGGGGTCCCGATCAGCCCCAGCATTTT	CASRHRGPDQPQHF
TRBV7-2	-	TRBJ2-7	TRBD1	TGTGCCAGCAGCGTAGACAGGGCCTACGAGCAGTACTTC	CASSVDRAYEQYF
TRBV7-3	-	TRBJ2-1	TRBD2	TGTGCCAGCAGCCCCGCCTCCGGGACTAGCAGCAATGAGCAGTTCTTC	CASSPASGTSSNEQFF
TRBV29-1	-	TRBJ2-1	-	TGCAGCGTAGGACAGCCTTACAATGAGCAGTTCTTC	CSVGQPYNEQFF
TRBV27	-	TRBJ2-7	TRBD1	TGTGCCAGCAGGCGTTCTGGGGGACAGGGGACCTACGAGCAGTACTTC	CASRRSGGQGTYEQYF
TRBV2	few	TRBJ2-7	-	TGTGCCAGCAGTGAACCCCTCCGGGGCCCCGAGCAGTACTTC	CASSEPLRGPEQYF